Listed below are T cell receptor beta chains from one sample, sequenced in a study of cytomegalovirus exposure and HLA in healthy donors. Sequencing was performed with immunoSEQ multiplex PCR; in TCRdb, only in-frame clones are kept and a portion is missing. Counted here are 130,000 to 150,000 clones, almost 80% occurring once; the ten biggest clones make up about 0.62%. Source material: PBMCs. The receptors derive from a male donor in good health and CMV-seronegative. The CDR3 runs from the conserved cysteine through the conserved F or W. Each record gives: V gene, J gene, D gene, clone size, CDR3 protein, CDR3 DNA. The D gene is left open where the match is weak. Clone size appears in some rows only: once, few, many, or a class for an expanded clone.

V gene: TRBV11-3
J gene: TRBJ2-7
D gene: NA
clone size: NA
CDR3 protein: CASSTTRVAYEQYF
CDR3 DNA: TGTGCCAGCAGTACTACTCGGGTTGCCTACGAGCAGTACTTC

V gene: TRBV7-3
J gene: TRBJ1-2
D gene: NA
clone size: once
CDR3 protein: CASSHLGGGYTF
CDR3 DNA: TGTGCCAGCAGTCATTTAGGAGGTGGCTACACCTTC

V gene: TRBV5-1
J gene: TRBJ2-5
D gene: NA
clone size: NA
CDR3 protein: CASSFRAGQETQYF
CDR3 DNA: TGCGCCAGCAGCTTCCGGGCAGGGCAAGAGACCCAGTACTTC

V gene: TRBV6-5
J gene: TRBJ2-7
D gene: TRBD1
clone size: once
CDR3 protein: CASSTGTGVYEQYF
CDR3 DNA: TGTGCCAGCAGTACCGGGACAGGGGTATACGAGCAGTACTTC

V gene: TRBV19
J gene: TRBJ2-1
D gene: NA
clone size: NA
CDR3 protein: CASSAGVNEQFF
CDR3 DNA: TGTGCCAGTAGTGCAGGGGTGAATGAGCAGTTCTTC

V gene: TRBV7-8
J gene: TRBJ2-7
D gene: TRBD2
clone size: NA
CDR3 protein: CASSSGLADPYEQYF
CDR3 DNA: TGTGCCAGCAGCTCCGGACTAGCGGATCCCTACGAGCAGTACTTC

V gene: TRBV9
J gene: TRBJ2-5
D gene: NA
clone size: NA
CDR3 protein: CASSTHGETQYF
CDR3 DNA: TGTGCCAGCAGCACACACGGGGAGACCCAGTACTTC

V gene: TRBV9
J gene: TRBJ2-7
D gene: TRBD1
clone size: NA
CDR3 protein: CASSVGQGAGGKQYF
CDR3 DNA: TGTGCCAGCAGCGTAGGCCAGGGGGCGGGCGGGAAGCAGTACTTC

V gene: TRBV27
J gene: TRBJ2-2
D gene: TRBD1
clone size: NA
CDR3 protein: CASSLFGTGMAGELFF
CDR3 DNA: TGTGCCAGCAGTTTATTCGGGACAGGGATGGCCGGGGAGCTGTTTTTT

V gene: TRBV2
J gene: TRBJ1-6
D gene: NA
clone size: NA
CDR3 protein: CASSLRTASNNPPLHF
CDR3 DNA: TGTGCCAGCAGTTTGCGGACAGCCAGCAATAATCCACCCCTCCACTTT

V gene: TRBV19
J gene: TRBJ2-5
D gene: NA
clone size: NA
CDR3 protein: CASSIGSSKTQYF
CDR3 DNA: TGTGCCAGTAGTATAGGTAGCTCGAAGACCCAGTACTTC

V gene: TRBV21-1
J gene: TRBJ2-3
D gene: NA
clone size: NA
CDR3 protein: CASTRTGTSGEDTQYF
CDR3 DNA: TGTGCCAGCACCCGAACCGGGACTAGCGGGGAGGATACGCAGTATTTT

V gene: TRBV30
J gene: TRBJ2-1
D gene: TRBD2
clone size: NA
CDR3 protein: CAWSGIAGPGGEQFF
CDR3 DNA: TGTGCCTGGAGTGGTATAGCGGGACCCGGTGGTGAGCAGTTCTTC

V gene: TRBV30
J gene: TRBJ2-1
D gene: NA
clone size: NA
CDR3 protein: CAWSVYNEQFF
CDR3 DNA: TGTGCCTGGAGCGTATACAATGAGCAGTTCTTC

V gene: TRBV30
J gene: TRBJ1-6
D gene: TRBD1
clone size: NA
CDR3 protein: CAWSADRGRGPLHF
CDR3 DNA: TGTGCCTGGAGTGCCGACAGGGGGCGGGGGCCCCTCCACTTT

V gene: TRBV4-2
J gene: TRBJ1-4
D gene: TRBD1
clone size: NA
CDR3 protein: CASSPRTGGEKLFF
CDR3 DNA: TGTGCCAGCAGCCCTCGGACAGGGGGCGAAAAACTGTTTTTT

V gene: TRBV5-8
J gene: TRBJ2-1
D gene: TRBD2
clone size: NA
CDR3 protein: CASSLILAGSSEQFF
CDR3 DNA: TGTGCCAGCAGCTTGATCCTAGCGGGTTCTAGCGAGCAGTTCTTC

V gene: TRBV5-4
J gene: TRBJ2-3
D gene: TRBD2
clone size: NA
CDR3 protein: CASSFGSSGSKDTQYF
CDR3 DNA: TGTGCCAGCAGCTTTGGAAGTAGCGGGTCAAAGGATACGCAGTATTTT

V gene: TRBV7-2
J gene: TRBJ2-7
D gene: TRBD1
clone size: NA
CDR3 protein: CASSLVDRGPYEQYF
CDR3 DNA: TGTGCCAGCAGCTTAGTGGACAGGGGCCCCTACGAGCAGTACTTC

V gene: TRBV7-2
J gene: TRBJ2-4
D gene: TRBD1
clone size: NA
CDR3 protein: CASSPRTGDLAKNIQYF
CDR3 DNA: TGTGCCAGCAGCCCCCGAACAGGGGACCTAGCCAAAAACATTCAGTACTTC

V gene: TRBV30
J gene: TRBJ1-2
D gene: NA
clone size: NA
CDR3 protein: CAWSVTGWGGYGYTF
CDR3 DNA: TGTGCCTGGAGTGTAACGGGGTGGGGGGGCTATGGCTACACCTTC

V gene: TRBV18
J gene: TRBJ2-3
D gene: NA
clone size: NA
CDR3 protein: CASSPQTRGWDTQYF
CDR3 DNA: TGTGCCAGCTCACCGCAGACCAGGGGATGGGATACGCAGTATTTT

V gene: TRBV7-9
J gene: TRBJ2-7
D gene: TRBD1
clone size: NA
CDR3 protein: CASSLMQGAYEQYF
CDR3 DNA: TGTGCCAGCAGCTTAATGCAGGGGGCTTACGAGCAGTACTTC

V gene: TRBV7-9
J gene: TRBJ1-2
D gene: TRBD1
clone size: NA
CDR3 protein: CSSSLFRGGQGAFGYTF
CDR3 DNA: TGTTCCAGCAGCTTATTTCGCGGGGGACAGGGGGCGTTTGGCTACACCTTC

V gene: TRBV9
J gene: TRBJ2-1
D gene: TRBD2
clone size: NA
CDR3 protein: CASSVAGGPVNEQFF
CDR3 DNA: TGTGCCAGCAGCGTGGCGGGAGGGCCAGTCAATGAGCAGTTCTTC

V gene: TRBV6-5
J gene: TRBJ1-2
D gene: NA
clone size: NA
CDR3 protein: CAAKSGTINYGYTF
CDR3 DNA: TGTGCCGCAAAATCCGGGACAATAAACTATGGCTACACCTTC

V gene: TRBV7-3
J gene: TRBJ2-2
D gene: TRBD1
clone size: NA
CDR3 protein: CASSLGPGQGNTGELFF
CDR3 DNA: TGTGCCAGCAGCTTAGGACCGGGACAGGGGAACACCGGGGAGCTGTTTTTT

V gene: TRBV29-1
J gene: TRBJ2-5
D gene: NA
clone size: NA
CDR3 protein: CSVESFGGGGGETQYF
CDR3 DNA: TGCAGCGTTGAATCTTTCGGGGGAGGTGGGGGGGAGACCCAGTACTTC

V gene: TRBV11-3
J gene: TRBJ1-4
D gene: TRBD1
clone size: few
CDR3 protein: CASTKDRGRNEKLFF
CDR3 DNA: TGTGCCAGCACTAAAGACAGGGGTCGTAATGAAAAACTGTTTTTT

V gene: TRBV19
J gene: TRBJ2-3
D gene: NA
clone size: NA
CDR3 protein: CASSLVSPNTDTQYF
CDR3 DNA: TGTGCCAGTAGTCTGGTCTCCCCCAACACGGATACGCAGTATTTT

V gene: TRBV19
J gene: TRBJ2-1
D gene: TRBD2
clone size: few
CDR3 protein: CASSSGASGGNEQFF
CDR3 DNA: TGTGCCAGTAGTAGCGGGGCTAGCGGGGGAAATGAGCAGTTCTTC

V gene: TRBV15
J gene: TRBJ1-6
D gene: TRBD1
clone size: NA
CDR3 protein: CATSREVRGTVNSPLHF
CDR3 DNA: TGTGCCACCAGCAGAGAGGTCAGGGGGACGGTTAATTCACCCCTCCACTTT

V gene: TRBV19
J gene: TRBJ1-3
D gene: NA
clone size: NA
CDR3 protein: CASSMSVYSGNTIYF
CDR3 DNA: TGTGCCAGTAGTATGTCGGTCTACTCTGGAAACACCATATATTTT

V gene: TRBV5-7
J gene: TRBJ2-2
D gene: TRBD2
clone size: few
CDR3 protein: CASNVPINGLAGTGELFF
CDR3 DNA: TGTGCCAGCAACGTACCTATTAACGGACTAGCGGGCACCGGGGAGCTGTTTTTT

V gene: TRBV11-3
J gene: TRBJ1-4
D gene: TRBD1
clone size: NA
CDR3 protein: CTSSVAAGQTVATNEKLFF
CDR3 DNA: TGTACCAGCAGCGTAGCCGCGGGACAGACAGTTGCAACTAATGAAAAACTGTTTTTT

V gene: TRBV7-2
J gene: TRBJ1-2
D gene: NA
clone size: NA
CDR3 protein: CASSLDQRGYTF
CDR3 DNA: TGTGCCAGCAGCTTAGACCAGCGCGGCTACACCTTC

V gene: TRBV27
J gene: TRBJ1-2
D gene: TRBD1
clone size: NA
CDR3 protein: CASSFTSGGLNYGYTF
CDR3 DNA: TGTGCCAGCAGTTTCACCTCAGGGGGATTAAACTATGGCTACACCTTC

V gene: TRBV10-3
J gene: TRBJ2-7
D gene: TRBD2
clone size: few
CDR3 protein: CAISESGGTSGRRIF
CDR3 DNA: TGTGCCATCAGTGAGTCAGGGGGAACTAGCGGGAGGCGTATCTTC

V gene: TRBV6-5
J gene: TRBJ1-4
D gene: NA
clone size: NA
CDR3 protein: CASSSRRATNEKLFF
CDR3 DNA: TGTGCCAGCAGTTCACGGAGGGCAACTAATGAAAAACTGTTTTTT

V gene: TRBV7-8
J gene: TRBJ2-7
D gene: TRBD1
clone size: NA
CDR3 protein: CASRLQGQGTYEQYF
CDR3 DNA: TGTGCCAGCAGGCTTCAGGGACAGGGAACCTACGAGCAGTACTTC

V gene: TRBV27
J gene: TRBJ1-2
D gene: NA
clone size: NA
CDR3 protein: CASSLRGYGYTF
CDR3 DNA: TGTGCCAGCAGTTTACGAGGTTATGGCTACACCTTC

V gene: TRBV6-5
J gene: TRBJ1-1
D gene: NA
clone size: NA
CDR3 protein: CASSERQLNTEAFF
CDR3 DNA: TGTGCCAGCAGCGAGCGGCAGTTGAACACTGAAGCTTTCTTT

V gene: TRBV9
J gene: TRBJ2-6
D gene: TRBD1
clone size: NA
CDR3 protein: CASSPQTGAGANVLTF
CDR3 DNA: TGTGCCAGCAGCCCACAAACAGGGGCTGGGGCCAACGTCCTGACTTTC

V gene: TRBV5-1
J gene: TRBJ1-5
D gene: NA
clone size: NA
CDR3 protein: CASSLDGGGGNQPQHF
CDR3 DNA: TGCGCCAGCAGCTTGGACGGAGGCGGCGGCAATCAGCCCCAGCATTTT

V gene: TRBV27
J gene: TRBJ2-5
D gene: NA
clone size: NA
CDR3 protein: CASSPTGTKKGETQYF
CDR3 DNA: TGTGCCAGCAGTCCGACCGGGACAAAAAAGGGAGAGACCCAGTACTTC

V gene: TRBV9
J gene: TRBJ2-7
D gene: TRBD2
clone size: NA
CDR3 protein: CASSETSGSAYEQYF
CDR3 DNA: TGTGCCAGCAGCGAGACTAGCGGGAGCGCCTACGAGCAGTACTTC

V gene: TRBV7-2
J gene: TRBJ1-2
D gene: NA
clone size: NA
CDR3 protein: CASSLAPGSGGYGYTF
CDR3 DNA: TGTGCCAGCAGCTTAGCCCCAGGGTCGGGGGGCTATGGCTACACCTTC

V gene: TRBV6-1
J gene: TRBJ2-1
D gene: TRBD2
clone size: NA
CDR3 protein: CASSDLAGEPYNEQFF
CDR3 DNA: TGTGCCAGCAGTGACTTAGCGGGAGAACCCTACAATGAGCAGTTCTTC

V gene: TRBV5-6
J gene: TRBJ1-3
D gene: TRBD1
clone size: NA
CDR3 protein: CASTQDRVGNTIYF
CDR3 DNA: TGTGCCAGCACCCAGGACAGGGTTGGAAACACCATATATTTT

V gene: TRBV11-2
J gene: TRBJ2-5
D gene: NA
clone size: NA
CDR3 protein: CASSLRFRETQYF
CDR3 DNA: TGTGCCAGCAGCTTACGGTTTAGAGAGACCCAGTACTTC

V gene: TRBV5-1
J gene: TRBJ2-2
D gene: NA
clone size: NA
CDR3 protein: CASSLVSGGLTGELFF
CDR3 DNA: TGCGCCAGCAGCTTGGTATCAGGGGGGTTGACCGGGGAGCTGTTTTTT

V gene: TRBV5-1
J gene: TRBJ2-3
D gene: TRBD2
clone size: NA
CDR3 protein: CASSPMGLAGITDTQYF
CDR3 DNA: TGCGCCAGCAGCCCGATGGGACTAGCGGGGATAACAGATACGCAGTATTTT

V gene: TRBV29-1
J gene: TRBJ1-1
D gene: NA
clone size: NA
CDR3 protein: CSVRPGAPNTEAFF
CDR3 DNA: TGCAGCGTCAGACCAGGGGCTCCGAACACTGAAGCTTTCTTT

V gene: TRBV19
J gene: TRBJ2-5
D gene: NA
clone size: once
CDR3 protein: CASSGTSGETQYF
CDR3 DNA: TGTGCCAGTAGCGGGACCAGCGGGGAGACCCAGTACTTC